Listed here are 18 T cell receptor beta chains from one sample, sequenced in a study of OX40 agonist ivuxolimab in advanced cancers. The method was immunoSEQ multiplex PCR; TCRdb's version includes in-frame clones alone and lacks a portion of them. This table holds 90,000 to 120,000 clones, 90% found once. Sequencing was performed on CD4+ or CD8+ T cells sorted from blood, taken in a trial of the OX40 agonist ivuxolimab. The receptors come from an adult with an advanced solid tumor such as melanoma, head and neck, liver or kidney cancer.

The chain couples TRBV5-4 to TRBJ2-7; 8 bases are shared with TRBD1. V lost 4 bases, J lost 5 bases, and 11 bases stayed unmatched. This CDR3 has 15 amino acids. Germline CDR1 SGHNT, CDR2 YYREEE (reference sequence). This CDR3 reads CASSIRQGNINEQYF. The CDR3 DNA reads TGTGCCAGCAGCATCCGACAGGGGAATATTAACGAGCAGTACTTC.

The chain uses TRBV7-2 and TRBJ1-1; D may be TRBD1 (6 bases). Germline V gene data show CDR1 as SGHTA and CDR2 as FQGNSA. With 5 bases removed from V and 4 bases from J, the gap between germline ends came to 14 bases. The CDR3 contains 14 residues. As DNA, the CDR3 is TGTGCCAGCAGCCTAGGGGGGGGGCCCACTGAAGCTTTCTTT. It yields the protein CASSLGGGPTEAFF.

The CDR3 sequence is CASSETSFSYNEQFF. The CDR3 DNA is TGTGCCAGTAGTGAGACTAGTTTTTCCTACAATGAGCAGTTCTTC. The chain employs TRBV19 and TRBJ2-1, with D possibly being TRBD2 (6 bases). The CDR3 consists of 15 residues. V was trimmed by 5 bases and J by 1 base, leaving 12 bases between them. Germline CDR1 LNHDA, CDR2 SQIVND (reference sequence).

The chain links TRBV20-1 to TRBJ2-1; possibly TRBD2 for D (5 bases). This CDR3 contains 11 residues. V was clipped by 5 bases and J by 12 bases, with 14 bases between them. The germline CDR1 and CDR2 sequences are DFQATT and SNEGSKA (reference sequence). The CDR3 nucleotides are TGCAGTGCTTTGGGGAGCTCAACGCAGTTCTTC. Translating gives CSALGSSTQFF.

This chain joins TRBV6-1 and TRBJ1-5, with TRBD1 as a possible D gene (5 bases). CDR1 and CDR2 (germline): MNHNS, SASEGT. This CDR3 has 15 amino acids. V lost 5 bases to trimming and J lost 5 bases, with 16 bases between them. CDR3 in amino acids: CASSISGSLYQPQHF. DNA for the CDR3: TGTGCCAGCAGTATCTCAGGGAGTCTCTATCAGCCCCAGCATTTT.

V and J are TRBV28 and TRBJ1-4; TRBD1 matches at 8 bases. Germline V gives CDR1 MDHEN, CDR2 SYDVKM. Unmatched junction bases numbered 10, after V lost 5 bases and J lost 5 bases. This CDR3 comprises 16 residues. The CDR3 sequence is CASSVTGTGKNEKLFF. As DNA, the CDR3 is TGTGCCAGCAGTGTAACCGGGACAGGAAAAAATGAAAAACTGTTTTTT.

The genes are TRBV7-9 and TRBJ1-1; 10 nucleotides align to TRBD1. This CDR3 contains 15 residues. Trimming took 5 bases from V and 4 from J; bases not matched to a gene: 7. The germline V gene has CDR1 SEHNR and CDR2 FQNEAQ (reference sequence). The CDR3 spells CASSPRQGASTEAFF. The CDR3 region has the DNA TGTGCCAGCAGCCCCCGACAGGGGGCGAGCACTGAAGCTTTCTTT.

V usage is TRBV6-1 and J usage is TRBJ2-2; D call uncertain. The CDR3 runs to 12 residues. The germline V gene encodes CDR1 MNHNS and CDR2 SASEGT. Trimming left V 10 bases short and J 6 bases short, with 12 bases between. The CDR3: CAILKWAGELFF. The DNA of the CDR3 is TGTGCCATCTTAAAATGGGCCGGGGAGCTGTTTTTT.

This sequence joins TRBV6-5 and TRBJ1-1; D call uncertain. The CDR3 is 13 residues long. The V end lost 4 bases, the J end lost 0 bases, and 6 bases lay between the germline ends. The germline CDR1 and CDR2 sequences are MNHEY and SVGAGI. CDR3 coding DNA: TGTGCCAGCAGTTCGCAGGTGAACACTGAAGCTTTCTTT. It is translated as CASSSQVNTEAFF.

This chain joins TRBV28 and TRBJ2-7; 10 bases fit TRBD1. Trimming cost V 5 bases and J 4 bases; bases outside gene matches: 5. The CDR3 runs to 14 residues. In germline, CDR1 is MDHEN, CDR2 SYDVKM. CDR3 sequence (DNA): TGTGCCAGCAGTGACAGGGGGCTTCGGTACGAGCAGTACTTC. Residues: CASSDRGLRYEQYF.

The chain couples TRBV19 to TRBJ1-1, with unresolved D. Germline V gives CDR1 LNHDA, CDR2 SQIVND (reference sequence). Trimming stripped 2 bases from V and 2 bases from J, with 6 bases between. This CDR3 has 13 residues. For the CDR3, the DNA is TGTGCCAGTAGTATAAAGGGAAACACTGAAGCTTTCTTT. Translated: CASSIKGNTEAFF.

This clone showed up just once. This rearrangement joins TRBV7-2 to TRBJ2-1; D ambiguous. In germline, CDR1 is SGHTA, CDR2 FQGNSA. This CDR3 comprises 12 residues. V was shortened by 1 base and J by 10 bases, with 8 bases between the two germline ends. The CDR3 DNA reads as TGTGCCAGCAGCTTAGAGTTATACGAGCAGTTCTTC. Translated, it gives CASSLELYEQFF.

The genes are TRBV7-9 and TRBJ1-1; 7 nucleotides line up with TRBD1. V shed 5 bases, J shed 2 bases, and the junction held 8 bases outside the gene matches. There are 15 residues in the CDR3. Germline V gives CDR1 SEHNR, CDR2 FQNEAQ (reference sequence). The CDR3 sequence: CASSPRQGINTEAFF. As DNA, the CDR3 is TGTGCCAGCAGCCCTCGACAGGGAATAAACACTGAAGCTTTCTTT.

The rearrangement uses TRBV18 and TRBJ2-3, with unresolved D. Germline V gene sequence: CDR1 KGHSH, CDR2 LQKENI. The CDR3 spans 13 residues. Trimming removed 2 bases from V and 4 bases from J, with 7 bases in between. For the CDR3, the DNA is TGTGCCAGCTCACCAGGGTCCGCAGATACGCAGTATTTT. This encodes CASSPGSADTQYF.

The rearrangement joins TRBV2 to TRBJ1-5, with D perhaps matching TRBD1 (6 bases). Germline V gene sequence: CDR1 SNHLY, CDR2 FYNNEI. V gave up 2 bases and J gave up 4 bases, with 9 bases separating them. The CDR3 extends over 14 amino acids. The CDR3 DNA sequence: TGTGCCAGCAGTGAATTAGGGGGAAATCAGCCCCAGCATTTT. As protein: CASSELGGNQPQHF.

As DNA, the CDR3 is TGTGCCAGCAGCTTGGGGCTAGCTAACACCGGGGAGCTGTTTTTT. This translates into CASSLGLANTGELFF. The chain combines TRBV5-4 with TRBJ2-2; maybe TRBD2 (5 bases). Germline CDR1 reads SGHNT; CDR2 reads YYREEE (reference sequence). Between the trimmed V and J ends, which lost 0 bases and 2 bases, there was a span of 8 bases. The CDR3 runs 15 residues. The variable domain in full, with the rest retrieved from reference TRBV5-4 and TRBJ2-2, is ETGVTQSPTHLIKTRGQQVTLRCSSQSGHNTVSWYQQALGQGPQFIFQYYREEENGRGNFPPRFSGLQFPNYSSELNVNALELDDSALYLCASSLGLANTGELFFGEGSRLTVL.

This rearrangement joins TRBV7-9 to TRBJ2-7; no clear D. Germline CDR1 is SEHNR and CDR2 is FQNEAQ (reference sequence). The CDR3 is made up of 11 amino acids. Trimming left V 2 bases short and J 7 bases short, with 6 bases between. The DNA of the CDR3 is TGTGCCAGCAGCTTATCCGGGGAGCAGTACTTC. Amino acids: CASSLSGEQYF.

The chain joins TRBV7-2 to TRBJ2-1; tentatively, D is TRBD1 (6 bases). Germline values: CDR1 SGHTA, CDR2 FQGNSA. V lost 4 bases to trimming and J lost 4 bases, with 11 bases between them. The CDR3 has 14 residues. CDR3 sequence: CASSSQTGYNEQFF. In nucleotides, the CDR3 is TGTGCCAGCAGCTCACAGACAGGATACAATGAGCAGTTCTTC.